This T cell receptor beta chain was captured in a study of blood T cell repertoires in COVID-19. For the study at large: Nucleic acid was either cDNA or gDNA, and it came from T cells, B-cell-depleted T cells, or PBMCs.

Clones were read by immunoSEQ multiplex PCR, and TCRdb kept only the in-frame ones, dropping some. The repertoire includes about 110,000 clones, 82% of them detected once, and roughly 7.7% sits in the top ten. After removal of 6 bases from V and 6 bases from J, the junction contained 16 bases not matched to a gene. The CDR3 runs 17 residues. The V gene's germline CDR1 is LNHDA and CDR2 SQIVND (reference sequence). The source of this sequence is a man between 70 and 80 years old with acute or convalescent COVID-19. This sequence joins TRBV19 and TRBJ1-3; 8 positions agree with TRBD1. Sample: peripheral blood. CDR3 loop: CASSSAADRAGKNTIYF. Here the CDR3 DNA reads TGTGCCAGTAGCTCCGCCGCGGACAGGGCGGGAAAAAACACCATATATTTT.